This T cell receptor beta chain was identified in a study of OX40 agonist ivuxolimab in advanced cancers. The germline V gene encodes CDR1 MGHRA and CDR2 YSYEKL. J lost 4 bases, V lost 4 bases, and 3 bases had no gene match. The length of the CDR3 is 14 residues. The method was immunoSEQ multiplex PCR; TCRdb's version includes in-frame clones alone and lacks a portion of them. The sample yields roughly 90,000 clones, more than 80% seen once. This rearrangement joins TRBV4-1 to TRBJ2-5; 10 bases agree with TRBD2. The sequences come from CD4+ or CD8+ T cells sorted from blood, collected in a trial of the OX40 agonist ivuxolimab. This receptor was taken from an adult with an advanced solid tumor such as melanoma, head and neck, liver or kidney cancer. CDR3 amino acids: CASSPRLAGETQYF. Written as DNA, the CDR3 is TGCGCCAGCAGCCCCCGACTAGCGGGAGAGACCCAGTACTTC.